The T cell receptor beta chain described here comes from a study of molecular identifiers for immune sequencing clone quantification. General study findings and limits: Clones of above 20 RNA copies carried over 98% of effector molecules; in naive cells they carried under 1%.

In its sample, this clonotype was seen many times. Its antigen is not known. TCRdb fed the PCR reads into MiXCR, producing one record per CDR3 protein. This table has some 590,000 distinct CDR3 sequences, approximately 24% appearing once. Researchers sorted naive CD8 T cells as cells that were CD8+CD4-CCR7+CD45RA+. The TCR sequence derives from a human donor in good health. Some libraries in this study had Jurkat cell RNA spiked in. What was sequenced was naive CD8+ T cells from blood, with Jurkat cell RNA spiked in. Documented subset: FACS-sorted CD8+CD4-CCR7+CD45RA+ naive T cells.

The CDR3 bases are TGTGCCAGCAGCCAAGATTCTAGCGGGGAAGAGACCCAGTACTTC. Its protein is CASSQDSSGEETQYF. The gene calls are TRBV3-1 and TRBJ2-5; 9 positions match TRBD2. V lost 0 bases and J lost 3; bases outside the gene matches: 2. The length of the CDR3 is 15 residues. The germline V gene has CDR1 LGHDT and CDR2 YNNKEL (reference sequence).